The entry below describes one TCR beta chain. The antigen remains undetermined. This entry belongs to a study of cytomegalovirus exposure and HLA in healthy donors. Study results and limitations: It is likely that the observed cluster of highly shared sequence variants was a sequencing artifact.

This CDR3 has 15 amino acids. Trimming took off 4 bases at V and 0 bases at J, with 13 bases between the two ends. Germline V gene data show CDR1 as SGHRS and CDR2 as YFSETQ. This PCR relied on a set of 60 Vbeta primers and 13 Jbeta primers. This table comes from immunoSEQ multiplex PCR, and its TCRdb copy is limited to in-frame clones, with some not included. Of some 150,000 clones detected, roughly 76% appear once; the ten largest clones hold about 13%. The sequence was collected from a woman in her forties or fifties in good health and CMV-seronegative. Sequenced: PBMCs. This chain uses TRBV5-1 with TRBJ1-2; D unclear. In nucleotides, the CDR3 is TGCGCCAGCAGCCGTACAGACACAGCTAACTATGGCTACACCTTC. It codes for CASSRTDTANYGYTF.